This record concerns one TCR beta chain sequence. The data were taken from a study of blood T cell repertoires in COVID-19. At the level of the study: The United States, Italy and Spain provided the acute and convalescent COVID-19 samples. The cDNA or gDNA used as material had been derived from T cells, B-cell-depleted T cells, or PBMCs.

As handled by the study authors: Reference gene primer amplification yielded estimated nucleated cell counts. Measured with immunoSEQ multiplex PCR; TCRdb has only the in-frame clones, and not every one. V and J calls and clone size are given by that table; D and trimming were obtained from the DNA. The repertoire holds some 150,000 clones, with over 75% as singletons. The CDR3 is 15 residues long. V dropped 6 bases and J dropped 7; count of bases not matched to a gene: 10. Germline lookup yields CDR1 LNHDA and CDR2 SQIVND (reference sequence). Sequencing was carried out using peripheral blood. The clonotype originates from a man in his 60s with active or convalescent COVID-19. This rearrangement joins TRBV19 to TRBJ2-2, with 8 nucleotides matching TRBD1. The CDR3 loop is CASSNQATGVGELFF. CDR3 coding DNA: TGTGCCAGTAGCAACCAAGCGACAGGGGTCGGGGAGCTGTTTTTT. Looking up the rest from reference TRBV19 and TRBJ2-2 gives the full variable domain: DGGITQSPKYLFRKEGQNVTLSCEQNLNHDAMYWYRQDPGQGLRLIYYSQIVNDFQKGDIAEGYSVSREKKESFPLTVTSAQKNPTAFYLCASSNQATGVGELFFGEGSRLTVL.